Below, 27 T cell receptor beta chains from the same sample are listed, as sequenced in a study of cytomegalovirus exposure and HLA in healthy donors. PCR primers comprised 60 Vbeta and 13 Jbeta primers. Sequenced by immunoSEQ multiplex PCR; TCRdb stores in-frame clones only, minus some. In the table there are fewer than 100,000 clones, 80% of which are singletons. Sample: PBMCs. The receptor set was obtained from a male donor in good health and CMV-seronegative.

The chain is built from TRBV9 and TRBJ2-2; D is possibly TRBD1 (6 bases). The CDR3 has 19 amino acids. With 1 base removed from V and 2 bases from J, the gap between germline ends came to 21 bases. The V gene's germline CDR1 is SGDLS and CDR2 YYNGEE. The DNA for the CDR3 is TGTGCCAGCAGCGTAAAGAAAGCGACAGGTTTAGGAAACACCGGGGAGCTGTTTTTT. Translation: CASSVKKATGLGNTGELFF.

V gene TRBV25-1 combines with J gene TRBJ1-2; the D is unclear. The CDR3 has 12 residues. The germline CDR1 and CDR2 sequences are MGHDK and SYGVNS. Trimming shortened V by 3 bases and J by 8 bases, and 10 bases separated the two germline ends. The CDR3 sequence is CASSDQASGYTF. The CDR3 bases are TGTGCCAGCAGTGACCAGGCCAGCGGCTACACCTTC.

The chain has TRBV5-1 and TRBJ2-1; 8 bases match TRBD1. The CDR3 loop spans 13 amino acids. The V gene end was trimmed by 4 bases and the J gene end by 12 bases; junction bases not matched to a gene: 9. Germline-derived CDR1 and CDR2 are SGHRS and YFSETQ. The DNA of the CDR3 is TGCGCCAGCAGCCAACAGGGGGAGACATCGCAGTTCTTC. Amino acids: CASSQQGETSQFF.

CDR3 in amino acids: CASSPVDRGNTGELFF. DNA of the CDR3: TGCGCCAGCAGTCCCGTGGACAGGGGGAACACCGGGGAGCTGTTTTTT. The chain recombines TRBV10-2 with TRBJ2-2, with 9 nucleotides matching TRBD1. Trimming at V came to 5 bases and at J to 1 base, leaving 5 bases not matched to a gene. The CDR3 covers 16 residues. CDR1 is WSHSY and CDR2 is SAAADI in the germline V gene.

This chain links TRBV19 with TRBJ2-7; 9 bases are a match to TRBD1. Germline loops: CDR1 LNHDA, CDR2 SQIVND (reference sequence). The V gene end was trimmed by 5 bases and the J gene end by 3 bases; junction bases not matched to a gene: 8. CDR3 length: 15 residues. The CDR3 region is CASSSQGAGVYEQYF. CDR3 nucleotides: TGTGCCAGTAGTTCACAGGGGGCGGGGGTCTACGAGCAGTACTTC.

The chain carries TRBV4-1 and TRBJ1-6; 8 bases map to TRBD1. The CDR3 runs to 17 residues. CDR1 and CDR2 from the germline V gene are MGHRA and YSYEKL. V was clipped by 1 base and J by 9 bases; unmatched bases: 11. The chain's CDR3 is CASSQGPGTGGSSPLHF. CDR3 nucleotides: TGCGCCAGCAGCCAAGGACCCGGGACAGGAGGTAGTTCACCCCTCCACTTT.

The CDR3: CASSPEAGSDTQYF. The CDR3 DNA is TGCGCCAGCAGCCCTGAGGCGGGATCAGATACGCAGTATTTT. The chain uses TRBV5-1 and TRBJ2-3; D possibly corresponds to TRBD2 (6 bases). V was clipped by 4 bases and J by 4 bases, with 13 bases between them. The V gene's germline CDR1 is SGHRS and CDR2 YFSETQ. The CDR3 is 14 amino acids.

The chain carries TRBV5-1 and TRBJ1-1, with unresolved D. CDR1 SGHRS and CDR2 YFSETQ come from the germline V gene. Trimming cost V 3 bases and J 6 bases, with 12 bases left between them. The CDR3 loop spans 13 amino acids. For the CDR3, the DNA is TGCGCCAGCAGCTCCGTCGGGGAGTCTGAAGCTTTCTTT. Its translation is CASSSVGESEAFF. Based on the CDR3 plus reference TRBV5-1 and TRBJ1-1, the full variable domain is KAGVTQTPRYLIKTRGQQVTLSCSPISGHRSVSWYQQTPGQGLQFLFEYFSETQRNKGNFPGRFSGRQFSNSRSEMNVSTLELGDSALYLCASSSVGESEAFFGQGTRLTVV.

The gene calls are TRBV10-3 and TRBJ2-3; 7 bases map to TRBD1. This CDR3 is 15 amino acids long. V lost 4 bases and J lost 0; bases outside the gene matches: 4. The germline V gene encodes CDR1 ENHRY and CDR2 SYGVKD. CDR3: CAISVGTESTDTQYF. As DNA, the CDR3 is TGTGCCATCAGTGTCGGGACAGAGAGCACAGATACGCAGTATTTT.

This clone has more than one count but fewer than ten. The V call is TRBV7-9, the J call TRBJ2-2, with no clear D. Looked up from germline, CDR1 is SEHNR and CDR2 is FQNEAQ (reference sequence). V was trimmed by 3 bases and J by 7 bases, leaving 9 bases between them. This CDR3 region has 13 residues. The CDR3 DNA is TGTGCCAGCAGCTTTAGTCGAGGCGGGGAGCTGTTTTTT. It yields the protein CASSFSRGGELFF.

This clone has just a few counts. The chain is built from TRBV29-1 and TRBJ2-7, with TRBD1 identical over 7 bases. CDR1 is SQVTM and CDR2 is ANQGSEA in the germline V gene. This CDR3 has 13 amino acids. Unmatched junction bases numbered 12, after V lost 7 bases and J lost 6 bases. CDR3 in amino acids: CSATATGNGEQYF. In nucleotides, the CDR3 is TGCAGCGCCACCGCGACAGGGAACGGCGAGCAGTACTTC.

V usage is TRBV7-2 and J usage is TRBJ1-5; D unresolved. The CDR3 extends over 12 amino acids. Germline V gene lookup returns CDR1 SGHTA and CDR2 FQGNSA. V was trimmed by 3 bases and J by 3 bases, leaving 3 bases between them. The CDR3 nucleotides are TGTGCCAGCAGCTTCGTCAATCAGCCCCAGCATTTT. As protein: CASSFVNQPQHF.

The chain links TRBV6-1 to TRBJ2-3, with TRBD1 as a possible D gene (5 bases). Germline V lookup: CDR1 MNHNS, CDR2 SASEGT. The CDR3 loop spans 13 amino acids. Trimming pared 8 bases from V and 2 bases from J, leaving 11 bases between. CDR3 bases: TGTGCCAGCGGGCTCGGACACACAGATACGCAGTATTTT. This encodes CASGLGHTDTQYF.

The CDR3 here is CASSSSGSDYYEQYF. The CDR3 bases are TGCGCCAGCAGCTCCTCCGGGTCCGATTACTACGAGCAGTACTTC. The chain recombines TRBV5-1 with TRBJ2-7; no definite D call. The CDR3 length is 15 residues. Germline CDR1 and CDR2: SGHRS and YFSETQ. V lost 3 bases and J lost 3, with 16 bases in between.

CDR3 coding DNA: TGTGCCAGCAGCTCAGTCCCCCGCTCTGGAAACACCATATATTTT. Its translation is CASSSVPRSGNTIYF. J is TRBJ1-3 and V is TRBV7-2; no firm D call. Germline CDR1 is SGHTA and CDR2 is FQGNSA. The V end lost 4 bases, the J end lost 0 bases, and 10 bases lay between the germline ends. The length of the CDR3 is 15 residues.

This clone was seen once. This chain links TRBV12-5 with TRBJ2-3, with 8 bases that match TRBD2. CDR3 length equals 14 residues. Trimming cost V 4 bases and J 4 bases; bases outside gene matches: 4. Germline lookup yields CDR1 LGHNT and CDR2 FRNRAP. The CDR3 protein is CASGSLGLADTQYF. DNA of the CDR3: TGTGCTAGTGGTTCCCTGGGACTAGCAGATACGCAGTATTTT.

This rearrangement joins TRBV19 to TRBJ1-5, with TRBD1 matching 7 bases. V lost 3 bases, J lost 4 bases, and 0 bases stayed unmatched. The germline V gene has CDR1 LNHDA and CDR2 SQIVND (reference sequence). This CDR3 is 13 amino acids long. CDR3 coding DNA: TGTGCCAGTAGTATGGGACAGAATCAGCCCCAGCATTTT. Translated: CASSMGQNQPQHF.

The CDR3 coding sequence is TGTGCCAGCTTAGATACTAGCGGGAGGGCCGAGCAGTACTTC. Translating gives CASLDTSGRAEQYF. The chain links TRBV2 to TRBJ2-7; 13 bases map to TRBD2. The trim removed 8 bases at V and 6 bases at J, leaving 7 bases unmatched. The germline V gene encodes CDR1 SNHLY and CDR2 FYNNEI. This CDR3 is 14 amino acids long.

CDR3 residues: CASSLDGGGAFNEQFF. As DNA, the CDR3 is TGTGCCAGCAGCTTAGATGGCGGGGGGGCCTTCAATGAGCAGTTCTTC. This chain joins TRBV11-2 and TRBJ2-1; 9 bases agree with TRBD2. The CDR3 runs 16 residues. CDR1 is SGHAT and CDR2 is FQNNGV in the germline V gene. The V segment lost 0 bases and the J segment 6 bases; nucleotides outside the gene matches: 6.

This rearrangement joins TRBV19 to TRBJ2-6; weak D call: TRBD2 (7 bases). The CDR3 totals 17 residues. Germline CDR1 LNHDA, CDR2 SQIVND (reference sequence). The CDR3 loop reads CAATRGGLNSGANVLTF. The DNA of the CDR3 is TGTGCGGCGACGAGGGGGGGTCTAAACTCTGGGGCCAACGTCCTGACTTTC.

The CDR3 DNA sequence: TGTGCTAGTGGTTTGGTAGGGCAGGGGTGGGCCAAAAACATTCAGTACTTC. Translated: CASGLVGQGWAKNIQYF. This chain connects TRBV12-5 to TRBJ2-4; a possible D gene is TRBD1 (6 bases). Trimming stripped 0 bases from V and 1 base from J, with 13 bases between. The CDR3 totals 17 residues. Germline CDR1 and CDR2: LGHNT and FRNRAP.

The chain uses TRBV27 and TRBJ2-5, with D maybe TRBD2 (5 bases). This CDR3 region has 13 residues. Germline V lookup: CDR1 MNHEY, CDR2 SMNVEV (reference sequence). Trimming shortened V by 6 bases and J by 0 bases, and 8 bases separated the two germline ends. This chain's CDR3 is CASRSDYQETQYF. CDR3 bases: TGTGCCAGCAGATCGGACTACCAAGAGACCCAGTACTTC.

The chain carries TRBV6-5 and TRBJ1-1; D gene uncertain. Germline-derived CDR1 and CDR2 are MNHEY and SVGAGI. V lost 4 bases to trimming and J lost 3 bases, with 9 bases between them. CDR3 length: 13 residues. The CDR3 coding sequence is TGTGCCAGCAGTTCCAGTATTTACACTGAAGCTTTCTTT. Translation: CASSSSIYTEAFF.

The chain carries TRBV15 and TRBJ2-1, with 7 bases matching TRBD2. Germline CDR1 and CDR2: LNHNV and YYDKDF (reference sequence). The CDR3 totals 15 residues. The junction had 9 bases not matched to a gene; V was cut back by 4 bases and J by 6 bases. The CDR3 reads CATSTLREDFNEQFF. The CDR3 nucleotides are TGTGCCACCAGCACTCTTCGGGAGGATTTCAATGAGCAGTTCTTC.

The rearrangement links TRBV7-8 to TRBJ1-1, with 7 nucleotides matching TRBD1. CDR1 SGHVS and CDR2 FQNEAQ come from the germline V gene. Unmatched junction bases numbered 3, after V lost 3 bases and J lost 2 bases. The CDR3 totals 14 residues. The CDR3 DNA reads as TGTGCCAGCAGCTTGACAGGGAGAAACACTGAAGCTTTCTTT. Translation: CASSLTGRNTEAFF. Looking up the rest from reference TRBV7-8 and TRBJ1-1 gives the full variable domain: GAGVSQSPRYKVAKRGQDVALRCDPISGHVSLFWYQQALGQGPEFLTYFQNEAQLDKSGLPSDRFFAERPEGSVSTLKIQRTQQEDSAVYLCASSLTGRNTEAFFGQGTRLTVV.

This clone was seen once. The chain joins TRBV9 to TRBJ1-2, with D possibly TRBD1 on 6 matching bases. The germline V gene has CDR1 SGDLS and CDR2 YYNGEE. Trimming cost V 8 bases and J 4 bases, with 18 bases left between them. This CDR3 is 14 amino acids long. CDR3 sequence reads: CASSTGTLPYGYTF. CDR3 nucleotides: TGTGCCAGTTCTACAGGGACACTTCCCTATGGCTACACCTTC.

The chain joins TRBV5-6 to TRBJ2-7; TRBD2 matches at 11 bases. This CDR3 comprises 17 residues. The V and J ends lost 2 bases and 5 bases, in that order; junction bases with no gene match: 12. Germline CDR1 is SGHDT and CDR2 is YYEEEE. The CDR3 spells CASSLGSGRARFNEQYF. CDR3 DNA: TGTGCCAGCAGCTTAGGTAGCGGGAGGGCCAGATTCAACGAGCAGTACTTC.